The present T cell receptor beta chain was sequenced within a study of blood T cell repertoires in COVID-19. Background on the study: Acute and convalescent COVID-19 samples came from the United States, Italy and Spain.

Germline V gene lookup returns CDR1 SGHTA and CDR2 FQGNSA. The V and J ends lost 4 bases and 2 bases, in that order; junction bases with no gene match: 7. The CDR3 is 17 residues long. As processed by the authors: Estimates of nucleated cell counts were drawn from the amplification of reference gene primers. Libraries were prepared by immunoSEQ multiplex PCR; TCRdb keeps only in-frame clonotypes and omits some of them. That table furnishes V, J and clone size, whereas the DNA furnished D and trimming. The table records roughly 100,000 clones, 89% of them present only once. This receptor was obtained from an older woman with acute or convalescent COVID-19. The specimen sequenced was peripheral blood. The chain links TRBV7-2 to TRBJ2-6, with 8 nucleotides matching TRBD1. This chain's CDR3 is CASSSGQGAPGANVLTF. CDR3 coding DNA: TGTGCCAGCAGCTCTGGACAGGGCGCCCCTGGGGCCAACGTCCTGACTTTC.